A single T cell receptor (beta chain) is shown here with its context. The antigen is not known. The libraries were made with immunoSEQ version 4 in survey mode. Sequencing was performed with immunoSEQ multiplex PCR; in TCRdb, only in-frame clones are kept and a portion is missing. The data contain tens of thousands of clones, about 69% of them singletons. An overlapping HIV-1 Gag peptide pool stimulated these cells at about 1 ug/peptide/mL. CD40L-negative CD69-negative CD45RO-high memory CD4+ T cells were sorted as populations depleted of antigen-responding cells. Anti-CD28/CD49d costimulation, CD40-blocking antibody and enfuvirtide were given to CD8-depleted PBMCs for approximately 18 hours. This sample is drawn from a study of persistence of HIV-infected CD4 T cells. Study overall: A couple of participants gave one leukapheresis sample; others gave up to roughly 180 mL blood repeatedly.

After removal of 4 bases from V and 4 bases from J, the junction contained 5 bases not matched to a gene. The CDR3 is 15 amino acids. Germline V gives CDR1 SGDLS, CDR2 YYNGEE. The receptor was derived from an adult man with HIV who was CMV-seropositive. J is TRBJ2-3 and V is TRBV9, with TRBD2 identical over 11 bases. Sequenced here: CD4+ T cells sorted from PBMCs after roughly 18-hour stimulation, sampled from a patient who received antiretroviral therapy. The CDR3 DNA is TGTGCCAGCAGCCCGACTAGCGGGGTTTCAGATACGCAGTATTTT. It codes for CASSPTSGVSDTQYF.